The 10 T cell receptor beta chains in this list originate from one sample, sequenced in a study of metastatic and nonmetastatic thyroid tumors (TCRdb year 2020). Library method: PCR. Sequenced on an Illumina HiSeq 4000. The raw public data were reprocessed by TCRdb itself: fastp quality trimming at Q25, MiXCR clonotype calling, in-frame beta chains only. This sample holds fewer than 10,000 clones; approximately 30% were observed only once. The top ten hold approximately 16% of the sample. None of the patients had been given any treatment before thyroid surgery. The sequencing sample was made of adjacent normal tissue. The receptor source for this set is a female donor with papillary thyroid cancer or a benign thyroid nodule (not recorded which). Some clones in this sample may be carry-over from other donors' samples.

This clone was detected a few times. The chain joins TRBV25-1 to TRBJ2-1, with D unresolved. The CDR3 runs to 15 residues. CDR1 MGHDK and CDR2 SYGVNS come from the germline V gene. The germline V and J ends were trimmed by 4 bases and 6 bases, with 16 bases remaining between them. The CDR3 sequence: CASSVYSPSGNEQFF. The CDR3 DNA is TGTGCCAGCAGTGTTTACTCCCCGTCGGGCAATGAGCAGTTCTTC.

By proportion, this clone is medium-sized. The CDR3 nucleotides are TGCGCCAGCAGCCAACGACGGGTCTACGAGCAGTACTTC. This encodes CASSQRRVYEQYF. V and J are TRBV4-1 and TRBJ2-7; no firm D call. The length of the CDR3 is 13 residues. CDR1 and CDR2 from the germline V gene are MGHRA and YSYEKL. V gave up 2 bases and J gave up 3 bases, with 8 bases separating them.

This rearrangement joins TRBV3-1 to TRBJ2-7; tentatively, D is TRBD2 (6 bases). The V end lost 3 bases, the J end lost 3 bases, and 9 bases lay between the germline ends. This CDR3 contains 13 residues. Germline V gives CDR1 LGHDT, CDR2 YNNKEL (reference sequence). CDR3 in amino acids: CASSQTRDYEQYF. The CDR3 region has the DNA TGTGCCAGCAGCCAGACTAGGGACTACGAGCAGTACTTC.

The rearrangement uses TRBV7-8 and TRBJ1-1, with D possibly being TRBD1 (6 bases). The CDR3 has 16 amino acids. V gave up 4 bases and J gave up 2 bases, with 17 bases separating them. Germline assignment: CDR1 SGHVS and CDR2 FQNEAQ. CDR3 DNA sequence: TGTGCCAGCAGCTCAGAAGAGGGGGGAACCAACACTGAAGCTTTCTTT. Residues: CASSSEEGGTNTEAFF. Variable domain in full (rest from reference TRBV7-8 and TRBJ1-1): GAGVSQSPRYKVAKRGQDVALRCDPISGHVSLFWYQQALGQGPEFLTYFQNEAQLDKSGLPSDRFFAERPEGSVSTLKIQRTQQEDSAVYLCASSSEEGGTNTEAFFGQGTRLTVV.

This clone was observed a handful of times. The gene calls are TRBV5-6 and TRBJ2-1; TRBD2 agrees at 13 bases. This CDR3 is 15 amino acids long. Trimming at V came to 0 bases and at J to 8 bases, leaving 2 bases not matched to a gene. Germline V gene lookup returns CDR1 SGHDT and CDR2 YYEEEE. CDR3 sequence: CASSLETSGRYEQFF. In DNA, the CDR3 is TGTGCCAGCAGCTTGGAGACTAGCGGGAGGTATGAGCAGTTCTTC.

V usage is TRBV15 and J usage is TRBJ2-5, with 9 bases that match TRBD2. V shed 2 bases, J shed 5 bases, and the junction held 6 bases outside the gene matches. The CDR3 spans 15 residues. CDR1 and CDR2 (germline): LNHNV, YYDKDF (reference sequence). DNA for the CDR3: TGTGCCACCAGCAGAATAGCGGGAGCACCTGAGACCCAGTACTTC. It codes for CATSRIAGAPETQYF.

J is TRBJ2-7 and V is TRBV28; no definite D call. Germline values: CDR1 MDHEN, CDR2 SYDVKM. The CDR3 has 16 amino acids. Between the trimmed V and J ends, which lost 5 bases and 0 bases, there was a span of 17 bases. The CDR3 region is CASSESRQRSSYEQYF. The CDR3 nucleotides are TGTGCCAGCAGTGAATCCAGACAAAGGAGCTCCTACGAGCAGTACTTC. Complete variable domain (other parts from reference TRBV28 and TRBJ2-7): DVKVTQSSRYLVKRTGEKVFLECVQDMDHENMFWYRQDPGLGLRLIYFSYDVKMKEKGDIPEGYSVSREKKERFSLILESASTNQTSMYLCASSESRQRSSYEQYFGPGTRLTVT.

The chain combines TRBV20-1 with TRBJ2-5; D gene uncertain. Germline-derived CDR1 and CDR2 are DFQATT and SNEGSKA (reference sequence). The CDR3 has 12 residues. In DNA, the CDR3 is TGCAGCTCGGGCCGCCCCGCCGGGACCCAGTACTTC. It is translated as CSSGRPAGTQYF.

This clone was counted between two and nine times. The rearrangement uses TRBV6-1 and TRBJ2-1; 8 nucleotides agree with TRBD2. The germline gives CDR1 MNHNS, CDR2 SASEGT. V shed 7 bases and J 3 bases; nucleotides not matched to a gene: 5. The length of the CDR3 is 14 residues. The CDR3 spells CASKRTSGYNEQFF. The CDR3 DNA follows: TGTGCCAGCAAACGAACTAGCGGCTACAATGAGCAGTTCTTC.

The chain couples TRBV5-1 to TRBJ2-1; D possibly uses TRBD1 or TRBD2 (5 bases each). This CDR3 has 16 residues. Germline V gives CDR1 SGHRS, CDR2 YFSETQ. V was clipped by 0 bases and J by 5 bases, with 15 bases between them. CDR3 sequence reads: CASSLGAGSWNNEQFF. CDR3 nucleotides: TGCGCCAGCAGCTTGGGTGCAGGGAGTTGGAACAATGAGCAGTTCTTC.